These 18 T cell receptor beta chains were sequenced from one sample in a study of blood T cell repertoires in COVID-19 (dated by TCRdb to between 2020 and 2021). Libraries were built with the immunoSEQ multiplex PCR assay. This immuneACCESS table, as held by TCRdb, lists in-frame sequences with V and J called but not all clones. Of the missing ones, under half trace to an unresolved V gene in checked studies; the others have no known cause. Across this sample there are hundreds of thousands of clones, with approximately 88% seen only once. Approximately 2.1% of the sample rests with the top ten. Material: PBMCs or T cells enriched from blood (not recorded which). These receptors were obtained from a middle-aged woman with acute COVID-19.

V and J are TRBV18 and TRBJ2-7; D is possibly TRBD1 (6 bases). The germline CDR1 and CDR2 sequences are KGHSH and LQKENI. CDR3 length equals 12 residues. V dropped 4 bases and J dropped 3 bases, with 7 bases sitting between them. The DNA for the CDR3 is TGTGCCAGCTCACTACAGGGCTACGAGCAGTACTTC. Protein sequence: CASSLQGYEQYF.

This chain connects TRBV29-1 to TRBJ2-3; a possible D gene is TRBD1 (7 bases). This CDR3 is built from 17 residues. In germline, CDR1 is SQVTM, CDR2 ANQGSEA. V lost 0 bases and J lost 1, with 17 bases in between. CDR3 protein: CSVEDLVQGGGTDTQYF. DNA of the CDR3: TGCAGCGTTGAAGATTTGGTCCAGGGGGGAGGCACAGATACGCAGTATTTT.

The chain carries TRBV6-6 and TRBJ2-7, with D uncertain. Germline V gene sequence: CDR1 MNHNY, CDR2 SVGAGI (reference sequence). Trimming stripped 0 bases from V and 2 bases from J, with 8 bases between. The CDR3 is 14 amino acids. CDR3 region: CASSYSAGTYEQYF. CDR3 coding DNA: TGTGCCAGCAGTTACTCGGCAGGTACCTACGAGCAGTACTTC.

V and J are TRBV19 and TRBJ1-2, with 10 nucleotides matching TRBD1. The CDR3 has 15 amino acids. V lost 4 bases to trimming and J lost 7 bases; unmatched junction nucleotides: 9. CDR1 and CDR2 from the germline V gene are LNHDA and SQIVND (reference sequence). CDR3 sequence (DNA): TGTGCCAGTAGTACTCCAGACAGGGGGCGGGGTGGCTACACCTTC. Translated, it gives CASSTPDRGRGGYTF.

This clone showed up just a few times. Other nucleotide sequences from this sample produce the same CDR3. This sequence joins TRBV4-2 and TRBJ1-5; weak D call: TRBD1 (5 bases). The CDR3 runs to 13 residues. Germline V CDR1 and CDR2: LGHNA, YNFKEQ. V dropped 2 bases and J dropped 6 bases, with 8 bases sitting between them. The CDR3 reads CASSQTRVQPQHF. CDR3 nucleotide sequence: TGTGCCAGCAGCCAAACCAGGGTTCAGCCCCAGCATTTT.

V gene TRBV29-1 combines with J gene TRBJ2-5; 10 nucleotides match TRBD1. The CDR3 extends over 14 amino acids. From germline, CDR1 is SQVTM and CDR2 ANQGSEA. The V gene end was trimmed by 4 bases and the J gene end by 1 base; junction bases not matched to a gene: 3. The CDR3 region is CSVGDRGTQETQYF. DNA for the CDR3: TGCAGCGTTGGGGACAGGGGAACCCAAGAGACCCAGTACTTC.

This rearrangement joins TRBV5-1 to TRBJ1-2, with no clear D. The CDR3 loop spans 14 amino acids. Germline V gives CDR1 SGHRS, CDR2 YFSETQ. Trimming removed 0 bases from V and 4 bases from J, with 10 bases in between. In DNA form, the CDR3 reads TGCGCCAGCAGCTTGGATACGGGTCTCTATGGCTACACCTTC. It translates to CASSLDTGLYGYTF. The full variable domain, with the rest looked up from reference TRBV5-1 and TRBJ1-2, is KAGVTQTPRYLIKTRGQQVTLSCSPISGHRSVSWYQQTPGQGLQFLFEYFSETQRNKGNFPGRFSGRQFSNSRSEMNVSTLELGDSALYLCASSLDTGLYGYTFGSGTRLTVV.

The chain is built from TRBV7-9 and TRBJ1-4, with D tentatively TRBD1 (6 bases). With 5 bases removed from V and 6 bases from J, the gap between germline ends came to 19 bases. CDR3 length equals 16 residues. Germline V lookup: CDR1 SEHNR, CDR2 FQNEAQ (reference sequence). CDR3 protein: CASSVGMGAKDEKLFF. The CDR3, as DNA: TGTGCCAGCAGCGTAGGTATGGGGGCGAAGGATGAAAAACTGTTTTTT.

The V gene is TRBV27, the J gene TRBJ1-1; 7 nucleotides line up with TRBD1. Losses at the gene ends were 6 bases for V and 3 bases for J; bases not matched to a gene: 10. The CDR3 consists of 15 residues. Germline V gives CDR1 MNHEY, CDR2 SMNVEV (reference sequence). CDR3 region: CASSPEAGQDTEAFF. The CDR3 DNA reads TGTGCCAGCAGCCCCGAAGCTGGACAGGACACTGAAGCTTTCTTT.

The rearrangement links TRBV9 to TRBJ1-2; 7 nucleotides align to TRBD1. In germline, CDR1 is SGDLS, CDR2 YYNGEE. After removal of 0 bases from V and 4 bases from J, the junction contained 12 bases not matched to a gene. This CDR3 has 17 amino acids. CDR3 sequence: CASSVVVRRGQIYGYTF. The CDR3 nucleotides are TGTGCCAGCAGCGTAGTTGTGAGAAGGGGACAGATCTATGGCTACACCTTC.

To note about this clone: A read error may produce the germline difference seen at one junction end. The chain uses TRBV12-3 or TRBV12-4 and TRBJ2-3; maybe TRBD2 (5 bases). CDR3 length: 10 residues. CDR3 sequence: CASRGDWARF. The CDR3 DNA reads TGTGCCAGCAGGGGAGATTGGGCTAGGTTT.

V is TRBV6-5 and J is TRBJ1-5; D is perhaps TRBD1 (5 bases). From germline, CDR1 is MNHEY and CDR2 SVGAGI. This CDR3 region has 13 residues. The V gene lost 5 bases and the J gene lost 6 bases, with 11 bases spanning the gap. The DNA for the CDR3 is TGTGCCAGCAGTCCAGGGAAAACTCAGCCCCAGCATTTT. This encodes CASSPGKTQPQHF.

The chain joins TRBV3-1 (or the pseudogene TRBV3-2) to TRBJ2-7, with a weak D call TRBD1 (5 bases). The CDR3 is 13 amino acids. The germline V and J ends were trimmed by 1 base and 6 bases, with 10 bases remaining between them. CDR1 and CDR2 from the germline V gene are LGHDT and YNNKEL (reference sequence). The CDR3 sequence: CASSQGGRAEQYF. CDR3 DNA sequence: TGTGCCAGCAGCCAAGGGGGCAGGGCCGAGCAGTACTTC.

V and J are TRBV5-1 and TRBJ2-7; TRBD2 agrees at 7 bases. Germline CDR1 and CDR2: SGHRS and YFSETQ. V lost 0 bases, J lost 1 base, and 4 bases stayed unmatched. This CDR3 contains 15 residues. The CDR3 DNA reads TGCGCCAGCAGCTTGGTCGGGGGGAGATCCTACGAGCAGTACTTC. Its protein product is CASSLVGGRSYEQYF.

This chain joins TRBV5-8 and TRBJ1-3; no firm D call. CDR3 size: 14 residues. V was shortened by 4 bases and J by 0 bases, with 8 bases between the two germline ends. Germline-derived CDR1 and CDR2 are SGHTS and YDEGEE. CDR3 nucleotide sequence: TGTGCCAGCAGCCTCCGGAGCTCTGGAAACACCATATATTTT. Protein: CASSLRSSGNTIYF.

The CDR3 coding sequence is TGTGCCAGTAGTATAGCAGGGGGCGCGGTCACTGAAGCTTTCTTT. This gives the protein CASSIAGGAVTEAFF. The chain recombines TRBV19 with TRBJ1-1; 8 positions match TRBD1. This CDR3 is built from 15 residues. V shed 1 base and J 4 bases; nucleotides not matched to a gene: 5. Germline CDR1 and CDR2: LNHDA and SQIVND (reference sequence).

The chain uses TRBV6-2 or TRBV6-3 and TRBJ2-7; perhaps TRBD2 as D (6 bases). Looked up from germline, CDR1 is MNHEY and CDR2 is SVGEGT. The CDR3 is made up of 15 amino acids. V was pared by 2 bases and J by 0 bases, with 11 bases between. The CDR3 coding sequence is TGTGCCAGCAGTTACGGCGGGACCAGCTCCTACGAGCAGTACTTC. Its translation is CASSYGGTSSYEQYF.

The rearrangement uses TRBV30 and TRBJ2-3, with 8 bases matching TRBD2. The CDR3 contains 15 residues. Germline loops: CDR1 GTSNPN, CDR2 SVGIG (reference sequence). Trimming took 3 bases from V and 5 from J; bases not matched to a gene: 10. The CDR3 DNA follows: TGTGCCTGGAGCCCCGGGGGGGGCCGGAGAGATACGCAGTATTTT. Translating it yields CAWSPGGGRRDTQYF.